This T cell receptor (beta chain) came from a study of Ad26.COV2.S vaccination and SARS-CoV-2 variants. Across the whole study: The trial was COV1001 and the donor's arm was Ad26.COV2.S.

The treatment denotes: roughly 18 received Ad26.COV2.S at low or high dose, single or two shots; 5 received placebo; per-sample allocation not given. The investigators took samples on day 63 after the first vaccine or placebo injection. Regarding this clone: The antigen is undetermined.

Whole-study findings and limits: Compared with placebo recipients, vaccine recipients had higher spike-specific TCR breadth. The analyses of TCR breadth and depth may have understated the size of total T cell responses.

Trimming removed 5 bases at V and 4 bases at J, with 15 bases between. CDR3 length: 15 amino acids. Germline V gene lookup returns CDR1 SGHRS and CDR2 YFSETQ. The method was immunoSEQ multiplex PCR; TCRdb's version includes in-frame clones alone and lacks a portion of them. The sample lists 300,000 to 400,000 clones; 75% to 90% were seen once. The clonotype comes from a person aged 18-65 years who received the Ad26.COV2.S COVID-19 vaccine or a placebo. The chain combines TRBV5-1 with TRBJ2-2, with D uncertain. Here the sequenced sample was peripheral blood, taken in a trial of Ad26.COV2.S vaccine versus placebo. The DNA for the CDR3 is TGCGCCAGCAGGACGGGCGTCGGATCCACCGGGGAGCTGTTTTTT. It encodes CASRTGVGSTGELFF.